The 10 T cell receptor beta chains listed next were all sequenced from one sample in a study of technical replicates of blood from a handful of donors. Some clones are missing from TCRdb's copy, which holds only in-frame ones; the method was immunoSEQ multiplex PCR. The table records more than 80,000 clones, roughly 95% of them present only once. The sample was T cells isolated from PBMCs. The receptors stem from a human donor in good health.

CDR3 sequence: CASSFERGKNYEQYF. DNA of the CDR3: TGTGCCAGCAGCTTCGAGCGGGGGAAAAACTACGAGCAGTACTTC. The chain joins TRBV11-2 to TRBJ2-7; TRBD2 aligns across 8 bases. This CDR3 spans 15 amino acids. CDR1 and CDR2 from the germline V gene are SGHAT and FQNNGV. Trimming removed 3 bases from V and 3 bases from J; junction bases left unmatched: 7.

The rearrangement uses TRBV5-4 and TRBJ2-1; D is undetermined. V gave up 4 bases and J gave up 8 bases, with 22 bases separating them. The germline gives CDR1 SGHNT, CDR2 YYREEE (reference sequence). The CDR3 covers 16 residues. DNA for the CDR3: TGTGCCAGCAGCCCGAACGTGGCTAGTCGTGGGTATGAGCAGTTCTTC. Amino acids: CASSPNVASRGYEQFF.

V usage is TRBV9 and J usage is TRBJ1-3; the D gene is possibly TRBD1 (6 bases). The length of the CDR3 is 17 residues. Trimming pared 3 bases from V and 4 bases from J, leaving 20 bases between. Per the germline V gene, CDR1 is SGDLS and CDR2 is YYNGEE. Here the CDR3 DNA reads TGTGCCAGCAGCGCAGAAGGGGGGGTTTTGGGCGGAAACACCATATATTTT. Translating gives CASSAEGGVLGGNTIYF. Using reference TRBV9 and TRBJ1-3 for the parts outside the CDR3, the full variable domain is DSGVTQTPKHLITATGQRVTLRCSPRSGDLSVYWYQQSLDQGLQFLIQYYNGEERAKGNILERFSAQQFPDLHSELNLSSLELGDSALYFCASSAEGGVLGGNTIYFGEGSWLTVV.

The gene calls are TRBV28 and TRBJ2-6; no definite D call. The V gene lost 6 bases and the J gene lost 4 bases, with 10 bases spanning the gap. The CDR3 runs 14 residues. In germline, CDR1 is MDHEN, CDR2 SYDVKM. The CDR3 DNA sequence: TGTGCCAGCAGCCGAGTTTGGGGGGCCAACGTCCTGACTTTC. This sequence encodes CASSRVWGANVLTF.

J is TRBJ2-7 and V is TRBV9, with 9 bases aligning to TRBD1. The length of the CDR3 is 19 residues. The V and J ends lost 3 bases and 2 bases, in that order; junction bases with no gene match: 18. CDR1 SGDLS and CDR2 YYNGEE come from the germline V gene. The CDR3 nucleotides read TGTGCCAGCAGCGGGGGACAGGGACCGTCAGTCCCGGGCGCCTACGAGCAGTACTTC. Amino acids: CASSGGQGPSVPGAYEQYF. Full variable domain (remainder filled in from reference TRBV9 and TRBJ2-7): DSGVTQTPKHLITATGQRVTLRCSPRSGDLSVYWYQQSLDQGLQFLIQYYNGEERAKGNILERFSAQQFPDLHSELNLSSLELGDSALYFCASSGGQGPSVPGAYEQYFGPGTRLTVT.

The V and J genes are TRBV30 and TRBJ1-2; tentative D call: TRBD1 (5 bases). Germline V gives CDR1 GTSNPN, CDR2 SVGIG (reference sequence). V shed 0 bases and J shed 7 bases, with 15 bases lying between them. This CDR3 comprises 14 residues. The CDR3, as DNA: TGTGCCTGGAGTGTTACAGGCGGGGCGAGTGGCTACACCTTC. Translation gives CAWSVTGGASGYTF.

The CDR3 DNA reads TGTGCCAGCAGCTTAGGGGGGGGGCGCTTGGGCACTGAAGCTTTCTTT. Translated: CASSLGGGRLGTEAFF. The V call is TRBV7-6, the J call TRBJ1-1; D may be TRBD1 (6 bases). Trimming took off 1 base at V and 4 bases at J, with 16 bases between the two ends. Germline CDR1 and CDR2: SGHVS and FNYEAQ. This CDR3 has 16 amino acids.

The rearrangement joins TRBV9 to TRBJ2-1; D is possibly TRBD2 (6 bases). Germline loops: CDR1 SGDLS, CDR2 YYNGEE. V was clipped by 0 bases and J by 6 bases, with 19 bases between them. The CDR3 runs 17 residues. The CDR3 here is CASSVDDMVTSSNEQFF. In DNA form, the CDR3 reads TGTGCCAGCAGCGTAGACGATATGGTAACTAGCAGCAATGAGCAGTTCTTC. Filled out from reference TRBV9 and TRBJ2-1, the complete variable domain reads DSGVTQTPKHLITATGQRVTLRCSPRSGDLSVYWYQQSLDQGLQFLIQYYNGEERAKGNILERFSAQQFPDLHSELNLSSLELGDSALYFCASSVDDMVTSSNEQFFGPGTRLTVL.

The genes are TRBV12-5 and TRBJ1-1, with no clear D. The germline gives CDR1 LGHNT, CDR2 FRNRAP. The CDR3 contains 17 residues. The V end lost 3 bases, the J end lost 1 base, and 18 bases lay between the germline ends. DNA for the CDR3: TGTGCTAGTGGTTTTGTTAGTGCGTTCCGGGGGAACACTGAAGCTTTCTTT. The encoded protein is CASGFVSAFRGNTEAFF.

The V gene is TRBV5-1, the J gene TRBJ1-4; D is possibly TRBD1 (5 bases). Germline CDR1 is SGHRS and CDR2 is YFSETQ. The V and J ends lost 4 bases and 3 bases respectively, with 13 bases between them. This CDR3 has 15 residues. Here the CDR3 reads CASSRLGRANEKLFF. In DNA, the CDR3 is TGCGCCAGCAGCCGCTTGGGCAGGGCTAATGAAAAACTGTTTTTT.